A selection of T cell receptor beta chains follows, all from one sample in a study of blood T cells in healthy people across ages. TCRdb processed the 5' RACE reads anew with MiXCR; each CDR3 protein has one entry. The sample holds around 800,000 distinct CDR3 sequences, around 25% seen once. The same data also went into a second study, on T cells of mothers and their children.

Source material: blood. The receptors were sampled from a boy between 10 and 17 years old in good health. Both conserved end residues are part of each CDR3. The D gene is left open where the match is weak. Clone size appears in some rows only: once, few, many, or a class for an expanded clone.

D gene,clone size,V gene,J gene,CDR3 DNA,CDR3 protein
-,few,TRBV14,TRBJ2-3,TGTGCCAGCAGCCAAGCAACCAAGGTCGCTAGCACAGATACGCAGTATTTT,CASSQATKVASTDTQYF
-,few,TRBV6-1,TRBJ2-5,TGTGCCAGCAGGCCACCAACCGGACCACAAGAGACCCAGTACTTC,CASRPPTGPQETQYF
-,few,TRBV3-1,TRBJ2-7,TGTGCCAGCAGCCAAGAACCCAGCGCTAGGGCCTACGAGCAGTACTTC,CASSQEPSARAYEQYF
-,many,TRBV24-1,TRBJ2-5,TGTGCCACCAGTGATGGCCCTCAAGAGACCCAGTACTTC,CATSDGPQETQYF
TRBD1,-,TRBV25-1,TRBJ1-4,TGTGCCAGCAGTGACGTTGGGACAGGGAATGAAAAACTGTTTTTT,CASSDVGTGNEKLFF
-,-,TRBV3-1,TRBJ1-3,TGTGCCAGCAGCCGACGGGGAGGAAACACCATATATTTT,CASSRRGGNTIYF
-,few,TRBV5-1,TRBJ2-1,TGCGCCAGCAGCTTCGGGGGCCTGTTAAAAGATGAGCAGTTCTTC,CASSFGGLLKDEQFF
-,-,TRBV7-2,TRBJ1-6,TGTGCCAGCAGCTTTACGTCGGGGGGGACATTCCACTTT,CASSFTSGGTFHF
TRBD1,-,TRBV7-9,TRBJ1-6,TGTGCCAGCAGCGCGACAGGGGGTGATTCACCCCTCCACTTT,CASSATGGDSPLHF
TRBD2,-,TRBV18,TRBJ2-5,TGTGCCAGCTCACCACCGAGCGGGGGCACCGGGGAGACCCAGTACTTC,CASSPPSGGTGETQYF
-,few,TRBV7-9,TRBJ1-5,TGTGCCAGCAGCCGCAGGGATATTGGCAATCAGCCCCAGCATTTT,CASSRRDIGNQPQHF
TRBD1,-,TRBV7-6,TRBJ1-6,TGTGCCAGCAGCACCTGGGACAGGGAGGATTCACCCCTCCACTTT,CASSTWDREDSPLHF
TRBD2,-,TRBV27,TRBJ2-5,TGTGCCAGCAGCCCAGGGACTAGCGGGGCCGAGACCCAGTACTTC,CASSPGTSGAETQYF
TRBD1,few,TRBV19,TRBJ1-2,TGTGCCAGTAGTACTCCGGGACAGGGGGCGAATCGCTATGGCTACACCTTC,CASSTPGQGANRYGYTF
TRBD2,-,TRBV19,TRBJ2-1,TGTGCCAGTACTAGCGGGGGTTACAATGAGCAGTTCTTC,CASTSGGYNEQFF
-,few,TRBV3-1,TRBJ2-6,TGTGCCAGCAGCCAAGAGTCTCATCGCAGTCCCTCTGGGGCCAACGTCCTGACTTTC,CASSQESHRSPSGANVLTF
TRBD1,-,TRBV6-5,TRBJ2-7,TGTGCCAGCAGTTACTCGGCCGGACAGGGCTACGAGCAGTACTTC,CASSYSAGQGYEQYF
-,-,TRBV5-1,TRBJ1-6,TGCGCCAGCAGCTTGACCTCAGATAGAAATTCACCCCTCCACTTT,CASSLTSDRNSPLHF
-,-,TRBV28,TRBJ1-4,TGTGCCAGCAAGGGAGTGGAGAAACTGTTTTTT,CASKGVEKLFF
-,few,TRBV28,TRBJ2-5,TGTGCCAGCAGCTCCGTCCTGGGGGAGACCCAGTACTTC,CASSSVLGETQYF
-,-,TRBV7-2,TRBJ2-2,TGTGCCAGCAGCTCCTCAGGACAGCACCACACCGGGGAGCTGTTTTTT,CASSSSGQHHTGELFF
-,-,TRBV28,TRBJ2-5,TGTGCCAGCAGTAACCCCGCCTTGGAGACCCAGTACTTC,CASSNPALETQYF
-,-,TRBV10-1,TRBJ2-2,TGCGCCAGTGGGCCCAAGAACACCGGGGAGCTGTTTTTT,CASGPKNTGELFF
-,-,TRBV20-1,TRBJ2-2,TGCAGTGCTAGAAACTCCCACACCGGGGAGCTGTTTTTT,CSARNSHTGELFF
TRBD1,-,TRBV5-1,TRBJ1-2,TGCGCCAGCAGCTCCCGACAGGGGGTGAACTATGGCTACACCTTC,CASSSRQGVNYGYTF
-,few,TRBV6-2/TRBV6-3,TRBJ2-1,TGTGCCACCTTGAGGGGGGGTTCCTACAATGAGCAGTTCTTC,CATLRGGSYNEQFF
-,-,TRBV20-1,TRBJ1-4,TGCAGTGCTCCTCAATCGGGCCGCAATGAAAAACTGTTTTTT,CSAPQSGRNEKLFF
TRBD2,-,TRBV10-1,TRBJ2-5,TGCGCCCCTGGGGCCAGAGCGGGGGGCTGGAACCAAGAGACCCAGTACTTC,CAPGARAGGWNQETQYF
TRBD1,many,TRBV9,TRBJ1-5,TGTGCCAGCAGTCGTGGGACAGAAAATCAGCCCCAGCATTTT,CASSRGTENQPQHF
-,few,TRBV29-1,TRBJ2-5,TGCAGCGCAGCGCGGTGGAAAGAAAAAGAGACCCAGTACTTC,CSAARWKEKETQYF
TRBD2,-,TRBV20-1,TRBJ2-1,TGCAGTGCCCGGACTAGCGGGACCAACTCCTACAATGAGCAGTTCTTC,CSARTSGTNSYNEQFF
-,-,TRBV7-2,TRBJ1-2,TGTGCCAGCAGCCTAAAAGGGAGGGCCGGCTATGGCTACACCTTC,CASSLKGRAGYGYTF
-,few,TRBV12-3/TRBV12-4,TRBJ1-1,TGTGCCAGCAGTCCGGGGCGGGTCAGAAACACTGAAGCTTTCTTT,CASSPGRVRNTEAFF
-,few,TRBV7-3,TRBJ2-3,TGTGCCAGCAGCCTTAACACGGGGCTGAGCACAGATACGCAGTATTTT,CASSLNTGLSTDTQYF
TRBD1,-,TRBV19,TRBJ2-7,TGTGCCAGAGACCTCCGGGACAGGGGAACCTACGAGCAGTACTTC,CARDLRDRGTYEQYF
TRBD1,-,TRBV20-1,TRBJ1-3,TGCAGTGCTAGAGGGGGCGGGACAGGGACTGGAAACACCATATATTTT,CSARGGGTGTGNTIYF
-,-,TRBV20-1,TRBJ2-7,TGCAGTGCTAGTCCCCCGCCTAGACGGTCGGTCTACGAGCAGTACTTC,CSASPPPRRSVYEQYF
TRBD2,-,TRBV7-2,TRBJ2-3,TGTGCCAGCAGCTTCGGGACTAGCGGGGGGAAAGATACGCAGTATTTT,CASSFGTSGGKDTQYF
TRBD2,-,TRBV10-3,TRBJ2-5,TGTGCCATCAGTGAAGGACTAGCGGGGATAATCCAAGAGACCCAGTACTTC,CAISEGLAGIIQETQYF
-,few,TRBV18,TRBJ2-5,TGTGCCAGCTCACCTTTACGGGGTCCCCAAGAGACCCAGTACTTC,CASSPLRGPQETQYF
-,few,TRBV7-9,TRBJ2-5,TGTGCCAGCAGCTTACGTGGGATTGGGTCCCAAGAGACCCAGTACTTC,CASSLRGIGSQETQYF
-,few,TRBV7-9,TRBJ2-3,TGTGCCAGCAGCCAAGAGACCCCCTCAGATACGCAGTATTTT,CASSQETPSDTQYF